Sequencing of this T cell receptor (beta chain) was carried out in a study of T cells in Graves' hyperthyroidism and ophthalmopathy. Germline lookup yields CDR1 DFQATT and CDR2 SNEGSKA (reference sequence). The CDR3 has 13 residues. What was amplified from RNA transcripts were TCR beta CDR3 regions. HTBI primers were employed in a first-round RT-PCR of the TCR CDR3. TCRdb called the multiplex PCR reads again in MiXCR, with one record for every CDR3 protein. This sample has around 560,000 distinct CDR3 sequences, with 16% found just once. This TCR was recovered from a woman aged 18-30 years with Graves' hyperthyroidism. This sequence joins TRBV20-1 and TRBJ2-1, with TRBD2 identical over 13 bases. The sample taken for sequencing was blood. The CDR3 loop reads CSATSGRGNEQFF. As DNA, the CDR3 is TGCAGCGCCACTAGCGGGAGGGGCAATGAGCAGTTCTTC.